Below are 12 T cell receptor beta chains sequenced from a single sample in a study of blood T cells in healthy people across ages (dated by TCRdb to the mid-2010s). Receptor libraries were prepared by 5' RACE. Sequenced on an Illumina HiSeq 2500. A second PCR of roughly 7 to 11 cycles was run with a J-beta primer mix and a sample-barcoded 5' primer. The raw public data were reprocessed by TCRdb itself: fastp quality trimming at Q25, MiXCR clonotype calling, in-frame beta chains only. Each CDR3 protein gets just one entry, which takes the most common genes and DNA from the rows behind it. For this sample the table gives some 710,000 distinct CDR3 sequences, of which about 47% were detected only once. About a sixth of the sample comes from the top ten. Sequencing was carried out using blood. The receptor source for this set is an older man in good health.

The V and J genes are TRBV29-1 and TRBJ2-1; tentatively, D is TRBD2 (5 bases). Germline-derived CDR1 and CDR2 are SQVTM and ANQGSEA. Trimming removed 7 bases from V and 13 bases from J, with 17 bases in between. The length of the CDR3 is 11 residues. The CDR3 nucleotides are TGCAGCGGAAGGGTCGGGGAGACCCAGTTCTTC. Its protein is CSGRVGETQFF.

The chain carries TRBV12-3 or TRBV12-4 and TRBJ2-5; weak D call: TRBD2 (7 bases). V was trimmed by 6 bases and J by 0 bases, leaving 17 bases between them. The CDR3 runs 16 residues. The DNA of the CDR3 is TGTGCCAGCAGCCGTGGGGGCGGGAGACACCAAGAGACCCAGTACTTC. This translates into CASSRGGGRHQETQYF.

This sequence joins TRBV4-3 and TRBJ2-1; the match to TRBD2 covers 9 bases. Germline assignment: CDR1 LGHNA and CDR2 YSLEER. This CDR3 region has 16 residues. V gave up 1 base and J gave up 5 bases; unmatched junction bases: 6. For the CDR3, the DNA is TGCGCCAGCAGCCAAGCCCCAGCGGGAGGTAACAATGAGCAGTTCTTC. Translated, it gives CASSQAPAGGNNEQFF.

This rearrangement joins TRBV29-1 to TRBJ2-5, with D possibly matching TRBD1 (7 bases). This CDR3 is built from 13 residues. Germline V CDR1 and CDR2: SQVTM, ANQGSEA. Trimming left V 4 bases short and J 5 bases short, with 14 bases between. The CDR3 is CSVAQTGRETQYF. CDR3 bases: TGCAGCGTTGCCCAGACAGGGAGGGAGACCCAGTACTTC.

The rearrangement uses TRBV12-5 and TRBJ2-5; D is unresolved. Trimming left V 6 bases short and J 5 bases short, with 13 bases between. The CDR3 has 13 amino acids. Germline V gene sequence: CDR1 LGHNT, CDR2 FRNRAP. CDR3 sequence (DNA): TGTGCTAGTGGCCCGACGTTGGTGGAGACCCAGTACTTC. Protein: CASGPTLVETQYF.

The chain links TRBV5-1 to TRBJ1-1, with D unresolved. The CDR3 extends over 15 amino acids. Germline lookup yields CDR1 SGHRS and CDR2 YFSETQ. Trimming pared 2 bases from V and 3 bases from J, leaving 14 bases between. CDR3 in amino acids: CASSFDGPKYTEAFF. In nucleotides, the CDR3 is TGCGCCAGCAGCTTCGACGGCCCTAAGTACACTGAAGCTTTCTTT.

CDR3 sequence: CASSLAVNSYNEQYF. CDR3 nucleotides: TGCGCCAGCAGCTTGGCTGTGAACTCCTACAATGAGCAGTACTTC. The chain combines TRBV5-1 with TRBJ2-5; D is undetermined. The CDR3 runs 15 residues. The V end lost 0 bases, the J end lost 11 bases, and 20 bases lay between the germline ends. CDR1 is SGHRS and CDR2 is YFSETQ in the germline V gene.

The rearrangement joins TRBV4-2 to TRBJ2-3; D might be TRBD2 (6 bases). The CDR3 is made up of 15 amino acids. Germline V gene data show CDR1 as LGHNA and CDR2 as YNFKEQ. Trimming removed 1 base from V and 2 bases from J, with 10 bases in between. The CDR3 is CASSQGRGNTDTQYF. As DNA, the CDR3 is TGTGCCAGCAGCCAAGGGCGGGGAAACACAGATACGCAGTATTTT.

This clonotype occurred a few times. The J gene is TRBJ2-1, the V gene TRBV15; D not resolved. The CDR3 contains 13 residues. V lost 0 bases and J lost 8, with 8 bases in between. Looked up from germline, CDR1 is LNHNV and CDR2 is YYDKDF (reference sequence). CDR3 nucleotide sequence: TGTGCCACCAGCAGAGAAGGGTTCGATGAGCAGTTCTTC. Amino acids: CATSREGFDEQFF.

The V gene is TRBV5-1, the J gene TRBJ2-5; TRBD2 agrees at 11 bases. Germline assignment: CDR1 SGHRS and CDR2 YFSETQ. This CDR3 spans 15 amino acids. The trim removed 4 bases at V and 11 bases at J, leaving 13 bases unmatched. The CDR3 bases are TGCGCCAGCAGCCTCACTAGCGGGAGTCGGAAGGAGCAGTACTTC. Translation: CASSLTSGSRKEQYF.

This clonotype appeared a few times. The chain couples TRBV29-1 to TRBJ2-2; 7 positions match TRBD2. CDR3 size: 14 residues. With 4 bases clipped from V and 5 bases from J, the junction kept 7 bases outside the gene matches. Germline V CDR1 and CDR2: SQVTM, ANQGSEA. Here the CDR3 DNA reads TGCAGCGTTGCGGGCGGGAGCGGAACCGGGGAGCTGTTTTTT. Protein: CSVAGGSGTGELFF.

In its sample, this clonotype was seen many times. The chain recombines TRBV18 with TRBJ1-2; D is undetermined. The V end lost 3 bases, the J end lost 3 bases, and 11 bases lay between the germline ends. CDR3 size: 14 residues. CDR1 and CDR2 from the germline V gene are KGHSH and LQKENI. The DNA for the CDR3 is TGTGCCAGCTCACCGTCAGGAGAGGACTATGGCTACACCTTC. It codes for CASSPSGEDYGYTF.